This T cell receptor (beta chain) was identified in a study of T cell repertoires in cytomegalovirus infection. TCRdb fed the reads into MiXCR, producing one record per CDR3 protein. Of around 630,000 distinct CDR3 sequences in the sample, approximately 24% were seen once. With respect to this clonotype: Since a much larger clone is just one base distant, this may be a read error.

The germline V gene has CDR1 SGHTA and CDR2 FQGNSA. The CDR3 has 12 amino acids. The sequencing input was CD8+ T cells from PBMCs. This receptor was obtained from a human donor in good health (CMV status not recorded). Some clones in this sample may be carry-over from other donors' samples. The chain carries TRBV7-2 and TRBJ2-7; D gene uncertain. The CDR3 DNA follows: TGTGCCGGCAGCTTAGGGCGGAACGAGCAGTACGTC. Translated: CAGSLGRNEQYV.